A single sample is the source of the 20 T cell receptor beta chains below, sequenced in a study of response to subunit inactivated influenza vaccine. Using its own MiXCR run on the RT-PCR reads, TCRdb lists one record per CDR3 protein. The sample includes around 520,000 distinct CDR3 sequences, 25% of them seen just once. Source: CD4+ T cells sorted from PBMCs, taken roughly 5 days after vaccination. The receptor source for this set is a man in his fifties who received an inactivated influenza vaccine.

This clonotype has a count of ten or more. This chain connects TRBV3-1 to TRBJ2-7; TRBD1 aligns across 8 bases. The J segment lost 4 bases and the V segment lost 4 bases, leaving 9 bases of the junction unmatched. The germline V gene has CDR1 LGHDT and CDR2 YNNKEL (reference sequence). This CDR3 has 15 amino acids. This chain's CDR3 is CASSRSYGQGYEQYF. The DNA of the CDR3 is TGTGCCAGCAGCCGCTCCTATGGACAGGGTTACGAGCAGTACTTC.

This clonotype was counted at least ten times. The CDR3 DNA sequence: TGCGCCAGCAGCCAAGATTCCGGGAATCTCGAGCAGTTCTTC. Translating it yields CASSQDSGNLEQFF. This chain connects TRBV4-1 to TRBJ2-1, with D possibly matching TRBD2 (5 bases). V gave up 0 bases and J gave up 10 bases, with 13 bases separating them. The CDR3 runs 14 residues. Looked up from germline, CDR1 is MGHRA and CDR2 is YSYEKL.

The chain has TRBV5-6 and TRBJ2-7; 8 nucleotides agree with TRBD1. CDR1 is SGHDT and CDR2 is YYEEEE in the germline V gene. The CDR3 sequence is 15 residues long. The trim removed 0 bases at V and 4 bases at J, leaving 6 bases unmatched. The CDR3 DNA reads TGTGCCAGCAGCTTGGGCCCACAGGGGGTATACGAGCAGTACTTC. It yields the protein CASSLGPQGVYEQYF.

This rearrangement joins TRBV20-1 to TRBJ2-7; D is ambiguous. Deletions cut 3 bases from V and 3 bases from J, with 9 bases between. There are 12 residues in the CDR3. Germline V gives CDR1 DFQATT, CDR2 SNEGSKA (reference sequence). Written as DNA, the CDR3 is TGCAGTGCTAGCGTTAGGGTCTACGAGCAGTACTTC. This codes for CSASVRVYEQYF.

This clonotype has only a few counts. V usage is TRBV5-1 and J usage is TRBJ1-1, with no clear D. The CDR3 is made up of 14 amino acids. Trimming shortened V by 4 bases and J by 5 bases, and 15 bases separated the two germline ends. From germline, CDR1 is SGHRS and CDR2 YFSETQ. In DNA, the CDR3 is TGCGCCAGCAGCATTGCCCCCGGTGGGACTGAAGCTTTCTTT. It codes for CASSIAPGGTEAFF.

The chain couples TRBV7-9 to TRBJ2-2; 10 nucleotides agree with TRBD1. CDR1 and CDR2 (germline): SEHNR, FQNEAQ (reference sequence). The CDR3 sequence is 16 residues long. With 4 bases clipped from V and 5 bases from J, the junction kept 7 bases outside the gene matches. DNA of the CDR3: TGTGCCAGCAGCTCAGATCGACAGGGGGCGACCGGGGAGCTGTTTTTT. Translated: CASSSDRQGATGELFF. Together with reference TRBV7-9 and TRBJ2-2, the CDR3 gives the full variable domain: DTGVSQNPRHKITKRGQNVTFRCDPISEHNRLYWYRQTLGQGPEFLTYFQNEAQLEKSRLLSDRFSAERPKGSFSTLEIQRTEQGDSAMYLCASSSDRQGATGELFFGEGSRLTVL.

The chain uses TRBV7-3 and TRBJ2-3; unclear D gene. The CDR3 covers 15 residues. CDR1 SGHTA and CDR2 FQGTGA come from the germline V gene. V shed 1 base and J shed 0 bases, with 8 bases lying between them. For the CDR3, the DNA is TGTGCCAGCAGCTTAATCCAGCACAGCACAGATACGCAGTATTTT. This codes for CASSLIQHSTDTQYF.

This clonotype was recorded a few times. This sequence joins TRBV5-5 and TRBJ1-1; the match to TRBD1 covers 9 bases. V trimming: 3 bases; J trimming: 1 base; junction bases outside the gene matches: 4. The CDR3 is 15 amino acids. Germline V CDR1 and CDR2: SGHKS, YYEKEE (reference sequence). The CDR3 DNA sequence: TGTGCCAGCAGCTGGAGACAGGGGGGGAACACTGAAGCTTTCTTT. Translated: CASSWRQGGNTEAFF.

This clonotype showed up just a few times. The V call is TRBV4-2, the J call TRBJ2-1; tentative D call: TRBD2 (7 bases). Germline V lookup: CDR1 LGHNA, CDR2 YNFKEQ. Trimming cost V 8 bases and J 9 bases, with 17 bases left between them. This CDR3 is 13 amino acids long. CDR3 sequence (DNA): TGTGCCAGCGGAGGGGGGGGACGCTTTGAGCAGTTCTTC. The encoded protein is CASGGGGRFEQFF.

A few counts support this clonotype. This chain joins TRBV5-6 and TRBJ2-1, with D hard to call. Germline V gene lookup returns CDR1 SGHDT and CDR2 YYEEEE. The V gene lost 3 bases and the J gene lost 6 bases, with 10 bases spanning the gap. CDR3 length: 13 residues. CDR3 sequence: CASSSLERNEQFF. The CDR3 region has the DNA TGTGCCAGCAGCTCGCTGGAGCGCAATGAGCAGTTCTTC.

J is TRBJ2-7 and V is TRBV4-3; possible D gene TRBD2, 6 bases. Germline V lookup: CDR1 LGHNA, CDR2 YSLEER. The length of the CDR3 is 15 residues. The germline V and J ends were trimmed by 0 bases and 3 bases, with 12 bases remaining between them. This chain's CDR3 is CASSQESGLIYEQYF. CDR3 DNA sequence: TGCGCCAGCAGCCAAGAATCGGGACTGATCTACGAGCAGTACTTC.

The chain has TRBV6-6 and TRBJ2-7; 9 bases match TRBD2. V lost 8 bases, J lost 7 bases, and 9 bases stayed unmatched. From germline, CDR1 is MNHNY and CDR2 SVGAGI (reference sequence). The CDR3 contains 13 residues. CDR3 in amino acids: CASETSGAWEQYF. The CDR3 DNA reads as TGTGCCAGCGAGACTAGCGGAGCCTGGGAGCAGTACTTC.

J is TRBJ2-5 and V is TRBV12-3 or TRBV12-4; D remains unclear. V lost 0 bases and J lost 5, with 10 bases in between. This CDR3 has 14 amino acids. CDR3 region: CASSLAGYTETQYF. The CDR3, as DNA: TGTGCCAGCAGTTTAGCAGGGTACACGGAGACCCAGTACTTC.

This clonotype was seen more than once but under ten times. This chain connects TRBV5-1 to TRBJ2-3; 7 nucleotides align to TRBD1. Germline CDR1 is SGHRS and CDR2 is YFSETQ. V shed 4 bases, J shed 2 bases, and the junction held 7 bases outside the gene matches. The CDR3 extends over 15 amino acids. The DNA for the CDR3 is TGCGCCAGCAGCGCCAATCAGGGGGACACAGATACGCAGTATTTT. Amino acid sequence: CASSANQGDTDTQYF.

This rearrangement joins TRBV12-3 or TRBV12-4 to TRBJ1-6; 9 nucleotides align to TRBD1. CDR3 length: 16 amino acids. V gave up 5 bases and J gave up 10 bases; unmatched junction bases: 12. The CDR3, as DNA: TGTGCCAGCAGTGTAGGGGGACAGGGTATATCCTCACCCCTCCACTTT. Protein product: CASSVGGQGISSPLHF.

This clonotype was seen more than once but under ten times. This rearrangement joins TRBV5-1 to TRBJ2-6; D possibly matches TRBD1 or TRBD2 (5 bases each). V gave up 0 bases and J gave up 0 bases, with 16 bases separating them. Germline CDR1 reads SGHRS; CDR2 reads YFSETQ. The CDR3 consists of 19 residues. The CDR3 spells CASSLAGTPLLSGANVLTF. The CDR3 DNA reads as TGCGCCAGCAGCTTGGCCGGGACGCCATTACTCTCTGGGGCCAACGTCCTGACTTTC.

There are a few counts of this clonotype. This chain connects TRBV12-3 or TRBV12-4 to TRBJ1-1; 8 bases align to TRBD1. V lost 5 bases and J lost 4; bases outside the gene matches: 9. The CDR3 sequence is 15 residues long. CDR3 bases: TGTGCCAGCAGTCGGACAGGGAGATTAATCACTGAAGCTTTCTTT. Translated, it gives CASSRTGRLITEAFF.

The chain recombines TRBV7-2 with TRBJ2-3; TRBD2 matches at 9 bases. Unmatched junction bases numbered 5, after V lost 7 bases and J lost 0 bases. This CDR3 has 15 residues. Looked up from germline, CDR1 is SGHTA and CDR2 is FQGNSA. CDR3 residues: CASTSGGFSTDTQYF. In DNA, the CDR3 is TGTGCCAGCACCAGCGGGGGGTTTAGCACAGATACGCAGTATTTT.

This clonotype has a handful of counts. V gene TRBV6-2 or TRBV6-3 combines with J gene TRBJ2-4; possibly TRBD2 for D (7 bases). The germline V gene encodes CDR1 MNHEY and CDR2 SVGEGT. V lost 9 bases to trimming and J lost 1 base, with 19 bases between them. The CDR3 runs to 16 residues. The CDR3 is CASREGGRFAKNIQYF. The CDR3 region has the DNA TGTGCCAGTAGGGAGGGGGGGCGGTTTGCCAAAAACATTCAGTACTTC.

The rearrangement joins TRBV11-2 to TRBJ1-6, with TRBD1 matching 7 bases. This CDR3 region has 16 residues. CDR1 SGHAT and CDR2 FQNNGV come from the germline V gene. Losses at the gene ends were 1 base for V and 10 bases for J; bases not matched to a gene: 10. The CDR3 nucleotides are TGTGCCAGCAGCTTAGGTCGTACGGGACAGTCGTCACCCCTCCACTTT. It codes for CASSLGRTGQSSPLHF. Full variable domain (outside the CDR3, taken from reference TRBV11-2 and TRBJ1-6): EAGVAQSPRYKIIEKRQSVAFWCNPISGHATLYWYQQILGQGPKLLIQFQNNGVVDDSQLPKDRFSAERLKGVDSTLKIQPAKLEDSAVYLCASSLGRTGQSSPLHFGNGTRLTVT.